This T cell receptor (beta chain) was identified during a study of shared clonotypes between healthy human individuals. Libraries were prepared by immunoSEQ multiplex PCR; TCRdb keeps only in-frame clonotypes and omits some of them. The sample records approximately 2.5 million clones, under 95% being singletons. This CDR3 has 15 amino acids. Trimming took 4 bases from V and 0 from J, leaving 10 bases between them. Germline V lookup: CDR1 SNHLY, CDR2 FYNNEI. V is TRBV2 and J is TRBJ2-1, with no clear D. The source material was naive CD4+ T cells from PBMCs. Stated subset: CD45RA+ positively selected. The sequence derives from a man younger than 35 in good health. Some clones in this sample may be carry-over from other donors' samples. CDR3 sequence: CASSVLRASYNEQFF. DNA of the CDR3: TGTGCCAGCAGTGTCCTTAGGGCCTCCTACAATGAGCAGTTCTTC.